Below, one T cell receptor beta chain is given with its context. The sequenced template was cDNA made from the entire isolated RNA. Generated by immunoSEQ multiplex PCR, the TCRdb table keeps only in-frame clones and is missing some. The sample holds 120,000 to 150,000 clones, more than 9% seen once. The sample belongs to a study of beta chain features in type 1 diabetes. Germline V gene data show CDR1 as SGHRS and CDR2 as YFSETQ. V shed 1 base, J shed 0 bases, and the junction held 3 bases outside the gene matches. The CDR3 covers 16 residues. The chain has TRBV5-1 and TRBJ1-3; TRBD1 agrees at 8 bases. Sequencing was carried out using naive CD4+ T cells from blood. This receptor was identified in a man younger than 35 in good health. CDR3 DNA: TGCGCCAGCAGCTTGCAGGGGGCGAGCTCTGGAAACACCATATATTTT. This translates into CASSLQGASSGNTIYF.